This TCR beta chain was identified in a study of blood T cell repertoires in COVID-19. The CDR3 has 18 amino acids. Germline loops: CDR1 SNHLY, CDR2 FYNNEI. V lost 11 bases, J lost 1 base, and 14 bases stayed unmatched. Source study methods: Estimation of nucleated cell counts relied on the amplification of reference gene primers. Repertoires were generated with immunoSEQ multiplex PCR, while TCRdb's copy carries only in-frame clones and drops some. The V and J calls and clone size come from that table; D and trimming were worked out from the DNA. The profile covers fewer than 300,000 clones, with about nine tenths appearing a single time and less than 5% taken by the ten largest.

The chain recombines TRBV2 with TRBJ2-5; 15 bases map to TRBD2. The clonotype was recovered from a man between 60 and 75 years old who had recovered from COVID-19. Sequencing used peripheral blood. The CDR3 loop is CAGSHQRTSGGAQETQYF. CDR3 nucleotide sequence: TGTGCCGGAAGCCACCAACGGACTAGCGGGGGGGCCCAAGAGACCCAGTACTTC.